The source of this TCR beta chain is a study of PD-1 blockade in classical Hodgkin lymphoma. Clones were read by immunoSEQ multiplex PCR, and TCRdb kept only the in-frame ones, dropping some. Among tens of thousands of clones, approximately 73% were seen once, and the ten largest hold more than 13%. Every patient was affected by relapse after autologous stem cell transplantation, while exposure to brentuximab vedotin was not uniform. This clone was detected a few times. Sample: peripheral blood mononuclear cells (PBMCs), taken before the second cycle of nivolumab. The TCR comes from a human donor with classical Hodgkin lymphoma.

The CDR3 reads CASSLDISGAMHTQYF. The CDR3 nucleotides read TGTGCCAGCAGCTTGGATATTAGCGGGGCCATGCATACGCAGTATTTT. This chain uses TRBV5-6 with TRBJ2-3; TRBD2 matches 8 bases. V was clipped by 0 bases and J by 7 bases; unmatched bases: 10. The CDR3 has 16 residues. Per the germline V gene, CDR1 is SGHDT and CDR2 is YYEEEE.